This T cell receptor (beta chain) was recorded in a study of cytomegalovirus exposure and HLA in healthy donors. Study-wide results and limits: It emerged from a later analysis that several of the most significant clusters appeared to be linked to common viral pathogens. From TCR beta sequences, most subjects' HLA-A and HLA-B alleles were reportedly predicted accurately. Reports credit the classifier with highly specific, highly sensitive diagnosis of cytomegalovirus status.

This CDR3 has 16 residues. Germline CDR1 and CDR2: MNHNY and SVGAGI (reference sequence). V lost 0 bases, J lost 8 bases, and 8 bases stayed unmatched. On this clone: What it recognizes is unknown.

PCR amplification relied on 60 Vbeta primers (plus 13 Jbeta primers). Sequenced by immunoSEQ multiplex PCR; TCRdb stores in-frame clones only, minus some. In the table there are 150,000 or so clones, around 80% of which are singletons. This clonotype was sampled from a man younger than 30 in good health and CMV-seropositive. The sample comprised PBMCs. V gene TRBV6-6 combines with J gene TRBJ2-1; TRBD1 aligns across 9 bases. The CDR3 here is CASSYSGDRAGDEQFF. CDR3 bases: TGTGCCAGCAGTTACTCTGGGGACAGGGCTGGAGATGAGCAGTTCTTC.